This T cell receptor (beta chain) was captured in a study of CD8 T cells in Susac syndrome. The RNA input was roughly 0.45 to 1 ug, and it was reverse transcribed with random hexamers. Via MiXCR, TCRdb re-called the immunoSEQ multiplex PCR reads, giving one row per CDR3 protein. The table lists fewer than 90,000 distinct CDR3 sequences, 90% to 95% of them singletons. The J segment lost 8 bases and the V segment lost 5 bases, leaving 10 bases of the junction unmatched. Germline V gene sequence: CDR1 SGHAT, CDR2 FQNNGV. CDR3 length equals 15 residues. Material for sequencing was CD8+ T cells from PBMCs. The chain has TRBV11-2 and TRBJ1-4; 8 nucleotides align to TRBD1. The clonotype was recovered from a human donor with Susac syndrome. CDR3 DNA: TGTGCCAGCAGCCCATATGGACAGGGTGTGGAAAAACTGTTTTTT. It specifies CASSPYGQGVEKLFF.